The next 9 T cell receptor beta chains were all read from a single sample in a study of blood T cells in healthy people across ages. Primed by a sample-barcoded 5' primer and a J-beta primer mix, a second PCR proceeded for 7 to 11 cycles. TCRdb recomputed calls from the 5' RACE reads with MiXCR, one row per CDR3 protein. The sample includes around 1,700,000 distinct CDR3 sequences, under 30% seen only once; the top ten take roughly 8%. What was sequenced was blood. The receptors derive from a woman aged 25 to 39 in good health.

This clonotype has more than one count but fewer than ten. The V gene is TRBV28, the J gene TRBJ1-1, with 10 bases identical to TRBD1. Germline V CDR1 and CDR2: MDHEN, SYDVKM. Germline trimming cut 8 bases from V and 5 bases from J; bases unmatched to any gene: 11. CDR3 length equals 15 residues. The CDR3 here is CASQNSGTGDTEAFF. CDR3 nucleotides: TGTGCCAGCCAAAATTCCGGGACAGGGGATACTGAAGCTTTCTTT.

This clonotype was observed a few times. The V call is TRBV11-2, the J call TRBJ1-2; D remains ambiguous. Deletions cut 2 bases from V and 8 bases from J, with 15 bases between. Germline lookup yields CDR1 SGHAT and CDR2 FQNNGV. There are 14 residues in the CDR3. This chain's CDR3 is CASSLRLWLNGYTF. CDR3 DNA: TGTGCCAGCAGCTTAAGGTTGTGGTTGAACGGCTACACCTTC.

This clonotype came up a few times. This may come from a read error, since a much larger clone is one base off. The chain is built from TRBV29-1 and TRBJ1-2; D gene unclear. This CDR3 spans 13 amino acids. V lost 7 bases to trimming and J lost 3 bases, with 15 bases between them. Germline values: CDR1 SQVTM, CDR2 ANQGSEA. The CDR3 is CSASSGSDYGYTF. In DNA form, the CDR3 reads TGCAGCGCTTCCTCGGGCTCCGACTATGGCTACACCTTC. Looking up the rest from reference TRBV29-1 and TRBJ1-2 gives the full variable domain: SAVISQKPSRDICQRGTSLTIQCQVDSQVTMMFWYRQQPGQSLTLIATANQGSEATYESGFVIDKFPISRPNLTFSTLTVSNMSPEDSSIYLCSASSGSDYGYTFGSGTRLTVV.

The chain uses TRBV4-1 and TRBJ1-6, with 7 bases matching TRBD1. Germline-derived CDR1 and CDR2 are MGHRA and YSYEKL. The CDR3 length is 16 residues. V lost 4 bases and J lost 6; bases outside the gene matches: 9. The CDR3 DNA is TGCGCCAGCAGCCTTACCGGACAGGCGCGTAATTCACCCCTCCACTTT. It is translated as CASSLTGQARNSPLHF.

This clonotype has just a few counts. The genes are TRBV7-3 and TRBJ2-1, with D possibly TRBD2 on 6 matching bases. CDR3 length equals 15 residues. CDR1 is SGHTA, CDR2 FQGTGA, per germline. Trimming took off 5 bases at V and 0 bases at J, with 11 bases between the two ends. CDR3: CASSKTRSSYNEQFF. The CDR3 nucleotides are TGTGCCAGCAGCAAGACTAGGAGCTCCTACAATGAGCAGTTCTTC.

This clonotype has a handful of counts. This could be a read error, since a much larger clone is one nucleotide away. This chain joins TRBV29-1 and TRBJ1-2; tentatively, D is TRBD1 (6 bases). V lost 3 bases, J lost 8 bases, and 19 bases lay in between. The CDR3 runs to 14 residues. Germline V gene sequence: CDR1 SQVTM, CDR2 ANQGSEA. The CDR3 reads CSVDQGLGRGGYTF. CDR3 nucleotide sequence: TGCAGCGTTGACCAGGGGCTGGGAAGGGGAGGCTACACCTTC.

The rearrangement links TRBV5-6 to TRBJ2-1, with 8 bases lining up with TRBD1. The V segment lost 3 bases and the J segment 0 bases; nucleotides outside the gene matches: 5. The CDR3 is 16 residues long. Germline V gene lookup returns CDR1 SGHDT and CDR2 YYEEEE. This CDR3 reads CASSYRTGSSYNEQFF. CDR3 bases: TGTGCCAGCAGCTACCGGACAGGGAGCTCCTACAATGAGCAGTTCTTC.

The CDR3 DNA reads as TGCAGCGTTGGACTCGGGACAGGGAGAGAGACCCAGTACTTC. Encoded protein: CSVGLGTGRETQYF. The chain couples TRBV29-1 to TRBJ2-5; 9 bases line up with TRBD1. Germline V CDR1 and CDR2: SQVTM, ANQGSEA. This CDR3 has 14 amino acids. V dropped 4 bases and J dropped 4; count of bases not matched to a gene: 7.

V is TRBV7-3 and J is TRBJ2-7; 8 bases align to TRBD1. There are 15 residues in the CDR3. V gave up 4 bases and J gave up 5 bases; unmatched junction bases: 10. Germline assignment: CDR1 SGHTA and CDR2 FQGTGA. CDR3 in amino acids: CASSSWGTGNDEQYF. The CDR3, as DNA: TGTGCCAGCAGCTCGTGGGGGACAGGTAACGACGAGCAGTACTTC.